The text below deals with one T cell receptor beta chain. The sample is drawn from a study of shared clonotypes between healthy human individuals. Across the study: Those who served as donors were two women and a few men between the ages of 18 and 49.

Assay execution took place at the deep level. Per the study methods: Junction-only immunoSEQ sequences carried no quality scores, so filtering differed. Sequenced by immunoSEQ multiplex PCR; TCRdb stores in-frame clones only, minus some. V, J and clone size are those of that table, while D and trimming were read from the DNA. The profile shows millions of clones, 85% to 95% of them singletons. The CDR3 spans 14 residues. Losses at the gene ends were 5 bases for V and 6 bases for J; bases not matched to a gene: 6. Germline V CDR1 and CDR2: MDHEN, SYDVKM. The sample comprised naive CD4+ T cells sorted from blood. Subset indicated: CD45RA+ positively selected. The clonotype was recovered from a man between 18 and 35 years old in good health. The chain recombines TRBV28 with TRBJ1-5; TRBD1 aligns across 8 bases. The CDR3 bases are TGTGCCAGCAGTCCAGGACAGGGCAGTCAGCCCCAGCATTTT. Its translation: CASSPGQGSQPQHF.